The 4 T cell receptor beta chains given below trace back to one sample, sequenced in a study of cytomegalovirus exposure and HLA in healthy donors. The PCR ran on 60 Vbeta and 13 Jbeta primers. Method: immunoSEQ multiplex PCR; TCRdb's copy keeps in-frame clones and lacks some. The repertoire holds roughly 150,000 clones, with approximately 71% as singletons. The sample was PBMCs. All receptors derive from a man aged 30 to 39 in good health and CMV-seropositive.

The chain couples TRBV5-1 to TRBJ2-7; TRBD1 aligns across 9 bases. The V segment lost 0 bases and the J segment 3 bases; nucleotides outside the gene matches: 13. Germline-derived CDR1 and CDR2 are SGHRS and YFSETQ. CDR3 size: 18 residues. CDR3 nucleotide sequence: TGCGCCAGCAGCTTGGACCCCGGGACAGGGAGTAGGGACTACGAGCAGTACTTC. Translated: CASSLDPGTGSRDYEQYF. Full variable domain (outside the CDR3, taken from reference TRBV5-1 and TRBJ2-7): KAGVTQTPRYLIKTRGQQVTLSCSPISGHRSVSWYQQTPGQGLQFLFEYFSETQRNKGNFPGRFSGRQFSNSRSEMNVSTLELGDSALYLCASSLDPGTGSRDYEQYFGPGTRLTVT.

This clone was seen a few times. The chain carries TRBV15 and TRBJ2-7; a weak D match, TRBD2 (5 bases). The germline CDR1 and CDR2 sequences are LNHNV and YYDKDF (reference sequence). The V end was cut by 5 bases, the J end by 3 bases, with 20 bases between. This CDR3 contains 16 residues. CDR3 nucleotides: TGTGCCACCAGCGATCTGCTAGCACCCCAGGTCTACGAGCAGTACTTC. Amino acids: CATSDLLAPQVYEQYF.

This clone was recorded a few times. The chain couples TRBV6-5 to TRBJ2-7; 10 positions agree with TRBD2. The CDR3 has 14 amino acids. Looked up from germline, CDR1 is MNHEY and CDR2 is SVGAGI. V gave up 2 bases and J gave up 4 bases; unmatched junction bases: 2. In DNA, the CDR3 is TGTGCCAGCAGTTACACTAGCGGGGAATACGAGCAGTACTTC. Translating gives CASSYTSGEYEQYF.

The genes are TRBV10-3 and TRBJ2-7, with TRBD1 matching 9 bases. The V segment lost 10 bases and the J segment 4 bases; nucleotides outside the gene matches: 8. This CDR3 region has 13 residues. Germline V CDR1 and CDR2: ENHRY, SYGVKD. DNA for the CDR3: TGTGCCACCCAGGACAGGGGACTTTACGAGCAGTACTTC. Encoded protein: CATQDRGLYEQYF.